A selection of T cell receptor beta chains follows, all from one sample in a study of cytomegalovirus exposure and HLA in healthy donors. Clones were read by immunoSEQ multiplex PCR, and TCRdb kept only the in-frame ones, dropping some. The top ten clones hold around 1.1% of a sample with about 120,000 clones, about 88% of them seen once. The sequenced material came from PBMCs. The receptors here all came from a woman in her late teens or twenties in good health and CMV-seronegative. Both conserved end residues are part of each CDR3. Each record gives: D gene, V gene, J gene, CDR3 protein, CDR3 DNA. A D gene is named only where the DNA matches it firmly.

>NA|TRBV6-4|TRBJ1-2
CASSQSQDSFYGYTF
TGTGCCAGCAGTCAGAGTCAAGACTCTTTCTATGGCTACACCTTC
>NA|TRBV6-1|TRBJ1-5
CASSEVPGNQPQHF
TGTGCCAGCAGTGAAGTCCCCGGGAATCAGCCCCAGCATTTT
>NA|TRBV19|TRBJ1-5
CASSYQGTYSNQPQHF
TGTGCCAGTTCATACCAGGGGACCTATAGCAATCAGCCCCAGCATTTT
>NA|TRBV5-1|TRBJ2-7
CASSLGGEQYF
TGCGCCAGCAGCTTGGGAGGCGAGCAGTACTTC
>TRBD1|TRBV19|TRBJ2-6
CASRDTGGTSGANVLTF
TGTGCCAGTAGGGATACAGGGGGGACCTCTGGGGCCAACGTCCTGACTTTC
>NA|TRBV5-4|TRBJ2-3
CASRSPGGPTTDTQYF
TGTGCCAGCAGATCACCGGGGGGCCCGACCACAGATACGCAGTATTTT
>TRBD1|TRBV29-1|TRBJ2-4
CSVERTGRSQNIQYF
TGCAGCGTTGAACGGACAGGAAGGTCCCAAAACATTCAGTACTTC
>NA|TRBV25-1|TRBJ2-5
CASIGSGETQYF
TGTGCCAGCATTGGCAGCGGGGAGACCCAGTACTTC
>NA|TRBV4-3|TRBJ2-7
CASSQDRSTGEQYF
TGCGCCAGCAGCCAAGACCGGTCCACAGGCGAGCAGTACTTC
>NA|TRBV7-7|TRBJ2-5
CASSYGSQETQYF
TGTGCCAGCAGTTACGGGAGTCAAGAGACCCAGTACTTC
>TRBD1|TRBV18|TRBJ2-5
CASSSGTGGLAETQYF
TGTGCCAGCTCCTCCGGGACAGGGGGCCTCGCGGAGACCCAGTACTTC